This T cell receptor beta chain was profiled in a study of blood T cell repertoires in COVID-19 (dated by TCRdb to about 2020). With regard to the full study: Samples from collaborators originated in the United States, Italy and Spain and spanned both the acute and convalescent phases of COVID-19. The prospective study material was composed of cDNA or gDNA derived from T cells, B-cell-depleted T cells, or PBMCs. The sample metadata nearly always contained a de-identified subject ID, COVID-19 status, age in years and sex. A freely available public database, intended as a resource for researchers studying the immune response to SARS-CoV-2, is where the repertoires were released. Subjects who had been exposed to COVID-19, were actively infected with it, or had recovered from it provided the deeply sampled blood TCRbeta repertoires that made up the dataset. Samples were obtained from the ongoing ImmuneRACE study (first 160 participants) and from 950 to 1,500 subjects provided by 6 global collaborators. Where available, HLA class I and class II types were obtained from metadata supplied by the sample provider rather than from assay-based typing.

About this clone itself: The antigen this receptor binds is unknown. No much larger clonotype is one base removed from it; base qualities were not supplied.

Collaborating institutions collected whole blood in K2EDTA tubes following their own protocols. For TCRbeta analysis, collaborators shipped samples in one of three forms: frozen whole blood, isolated PBMCs, or DNA extracted from either of those sample types. CDR1 and CDR2 were assigned from the germline V gene as SNHLY and FYNNEI. Ends trimmed: V by 2 bases, J by 6 bases; bases unmatched to a gene: 5. The CDR3 runs 15 residues from the cysteine to the phenylalanine. This entry keeps only the CDR3 DNA: 45 bases, framed from base 1. The immunoSEQ Assay, a bias-controlled multiplex PCR, was used to amplify TCRbeta CDR3 regions from genomic DNA. As for how the authors treated the data: Within the assay, amplification of reference gene primers was used to estimate how many nucleated cells each sample contained. To quantify the absolute abundance of each unique TCRbeta CDR3 rearrangement, sequence reads were collapsed and filtered. Productive Simpson clonality was computed per sample as the square root of Simpson's diversity index over productive rearrangements. Entries here come from immuneACCESS through TCRdb and include only in-frame sequences with V and J called. Some clones fail to appear in such tables; in the studies checked, an unresolved V gene covers under half of the shortfall, and the cause of the remainder is unknown. The D gene and trimming were derived from the DNA, and the V and J assignments and clone size from that table. The sample records tens of thousands of clones, around 80% of which are singletons. The ten largest clones add up to under 7.5% of the sample.

Study-level results and caveats: The amount of clinical and demographic metadata varied by source and participant and was provided uncurated.

Sequenced: peripheral blood. The receptor was isolated from a man aged 60 to 69 with acute or convalescent COVID-19. Recombination connected TRBV2 to TRBJ2-1; TRBD2 fits 9 bases in the junction. The nucleotides read TGTGCCAGCAGTGAATTGCGGGGGGGCTTCAATGAGCAGTTCTTC. Its protein reads: CASSELRGGFNEQFF.